The rows below give T cell receptor beta chains drawn from one sample of a study of T-cell reconstitution after alpha-beta-depleted transplantation in children. One entry per CDR3 protein, called by TCRdb with MiXCR from the PCR reads. The data hold 450,000 to 500,000 distinct CDR3 sequences, with roughly an eighth observed a single time. Sequenced material: PBMCs from the stem cell graft donor, taken from the stem cell graft. Source of these receptors: a human donor who donated a stem cell graft to a child with combined immunodeficiency. Each CDR3 is given with its conserved first and last residue. D genes are given only for firm matches. Rows may omit the clone size; those that give it use once, few, many or a size class.

v_call	clone_size	d_call	j_call	cdr3_aa	cdr3_nt
TRBV11-2	.	TRBD2	TRBJ2-7	CASSLTRASGYYEQYF	TGTGCCAGCAGCTTAACCAGGGCTAGCGGCTATTACGAGCAGTACTTC
TRBV7-9	.	.	TRBJ2-6	CASRSTGGAGANVLTF	TGTGCCAGCAGGTCCACTGGAGGCGCTGGGGCCAACGTCCTGACTTTC
TRBV12-3/TRBV12-4	many	TRBD1	TRBJ2-1	CASSWDRDLNEQFF	TGTGCCAGCAGTTGGGACAGGGACCTCAATGAGCAGTTCTTC
TRBV15	.	.	TRBJ2-5	CATSIEMTVQETQYF	TGTGCCACCAGCATTGAAATGACAGTCCAAGAGACCCAGTACTTC
TRBV29-1	many	.	TRBJ2-7	CSVVDSYEQYF	TGCAGCGTAGTGGACTCCTACGAGCAGTACTTC
TRBV6-1	.	.	TRBJ2-3	CASSEVSSGGDTQYF	TGTGCCAGCAGTGAAGTATCCTCAGGTGGGGATACGCAGTATTTT
TRBV24-1	.	TRBD2	TRBJ2-7	CATSQTTGTSGTYEQYF	TGTGCCACCAGTCAAACTACCGGGACTAGCGGGACCTACGAGCAGTACTTC
TRBV12-3/TRBV12-4	few	.	TRBJ2-3	CASSARGGTDTQYF	TGTGCCAGCAGTGCTAGGGGGGGCACAGATACGCAGTATTTT
TRBV5-1	.	.	TRBJ1-4	CASSPGTLRGEKLFF	TGCGCCAGCAGCCCGGGGACACTGCGGGGTGAAAAACTGTTTTTT
TRBV7-2	many	.	TRBJ1-4	CASSLFFIGVTNEKLFF	TGTGCCAGCAGCTTATTTTTCATCGGGGTGACTAATGAAAAACTGTTTTTT
TRBV4-3	few	TRBD2	TRBJ2-2	CASSQGTSGVTGELFF	TGCGCCAGCAGCCAAGGGACTAGCGGGGTCACCGGGGAGCTGTTTTTT
TRBV13	.	TRBD1	TRBJ1-5	CASSFSGQGSQPQHF	TGTGCCAGCAGCTTTTCGGGACAGGGAAGTCAGCCCCAGCATTTT
TRBV18	few	.	TRBJ2-7	CASSSTGAYEQYF	TGTGCCAGCTCGTCGACAGGAGCCTACGAGCAGTACTTC
TRBV7-3	few	TRBD1	TRBJ1-2	CASSIGQGASGYTF	TGTGCCAGCAGCATAGGACAGGGGGCGTCTGGCTACACCTTC
TRBV28	few	.	TRBJ2-1	CASSFDILNEQFF	TGTGCCAGCAGTTTCGACATTCTCAATGAGCAGTTCTTC
TRBV11-2	.	TRBD2	TRBJ2-1	CASSLDVLTSGYNEQFF	TGTGCCAGCAGCTTAGATGTCTTGACTAGCGGATACAATGAGCAGTTCTTC
TRBV4-1	many	.	TRBJ2-5	CASSQRTARGETQYF	TGCGCCAGCAGCCAACGGACAGCCCGAGGGGAGACCCAGTACTTC
TRBV15	few	TRBD1	TRBJ1-6	CATSSGQGSYSPLHF	TGTGCCACCAGCAGTGGACAGGGATCTTATTCACCCCTCCACTTT
TRBV4-3	.	TRBD2	TRBJ2-4	CASSQIPSSGGKNIQYF	TGCGCCAGCAGCCAAATTCCGTCTAGCGGGGGGAAAAACATTCAGTACTTC
TRBV6-2/TRBV6-3	few	TRBD2	TRBJ2-7	CASSYSSGGFYEQYF	TGTGCCAGCAGTTACTCATCGGGAGGGTTCTACGAGCAGTACTTC
TRBV10-3	few	.	TRBJ2-5	CAISEEETQYF	TGTGCCATCAGTGAGGAAGAGACCCAGTACTTC
TRBV7-2	.	TRBD1	TRBJ2-1	CASSFPPWTGGYEQFF	TGTGCCAGCAGCTTCCCCCCTTGGACAGGGGGTTATGAGCAGTTCTTC
TRBV20-1	.	TRBD2	TRBJ2-3	CSFSGTSGGTTDTQYF	TGCAGTTTCTCCGGGACTAGCGGGGGGACCACAGATACGCAGTATTTT